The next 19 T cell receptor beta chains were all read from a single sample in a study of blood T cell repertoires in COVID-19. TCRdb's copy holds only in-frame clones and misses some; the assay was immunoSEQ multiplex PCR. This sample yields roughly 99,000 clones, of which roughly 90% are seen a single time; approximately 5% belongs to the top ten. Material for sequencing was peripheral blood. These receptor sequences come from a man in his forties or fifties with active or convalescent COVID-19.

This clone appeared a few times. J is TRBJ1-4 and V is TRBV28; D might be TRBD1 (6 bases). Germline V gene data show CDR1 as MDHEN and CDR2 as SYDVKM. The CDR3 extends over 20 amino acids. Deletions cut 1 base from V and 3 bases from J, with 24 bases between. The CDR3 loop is CASSLYLGGELGWANEKLFF. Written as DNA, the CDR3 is TGTGCCAGCAGTTTATATTTAGGGGGAGAATTAGGGTGGGCTAATGAAAAACTGTTTTTT.

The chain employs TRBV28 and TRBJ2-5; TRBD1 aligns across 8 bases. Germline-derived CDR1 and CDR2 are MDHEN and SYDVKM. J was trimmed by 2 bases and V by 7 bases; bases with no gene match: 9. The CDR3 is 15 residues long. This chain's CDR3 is CASIKTGGSQETQYF. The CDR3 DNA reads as TGTGCCAGCATCAAAACAGGGGGTTCACAAGAGACCCAGTACTTC.

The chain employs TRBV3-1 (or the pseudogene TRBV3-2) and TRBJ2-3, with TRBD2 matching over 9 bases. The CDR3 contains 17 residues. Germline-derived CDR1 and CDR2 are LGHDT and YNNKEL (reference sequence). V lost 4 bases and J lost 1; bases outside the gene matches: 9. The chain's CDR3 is CASSLQLAGVGTDTQYF. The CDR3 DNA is TGTGCCAGCAGCCTACAGTTAGCGGGAGTGGGCACAGATACGCAGTATTTT.

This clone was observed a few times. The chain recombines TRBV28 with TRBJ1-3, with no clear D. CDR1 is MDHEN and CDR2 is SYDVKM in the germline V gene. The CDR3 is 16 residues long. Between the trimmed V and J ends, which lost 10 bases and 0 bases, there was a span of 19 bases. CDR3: CATSPLGGVSGNTIYF. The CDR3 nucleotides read TGTGCCACGTCCCCTTTGGGAGGAGTCTCTGGAAACACCATATATTTT.

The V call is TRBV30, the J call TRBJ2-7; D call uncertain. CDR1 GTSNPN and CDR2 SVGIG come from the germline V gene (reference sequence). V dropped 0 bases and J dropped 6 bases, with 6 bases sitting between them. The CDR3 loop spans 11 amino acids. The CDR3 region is CAWSVASEQYF. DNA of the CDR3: TGTGCCTGGAGTGTGGCCTCCGAGCAGTACTTC.

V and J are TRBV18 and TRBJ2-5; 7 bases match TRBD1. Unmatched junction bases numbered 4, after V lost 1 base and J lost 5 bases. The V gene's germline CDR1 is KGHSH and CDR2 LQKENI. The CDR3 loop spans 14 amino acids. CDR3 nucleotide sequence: TGTGCCAGCTCACCACGACAGGGTTTGGAGACCCAGTACTTC. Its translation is CASSPRQGLETQYF.

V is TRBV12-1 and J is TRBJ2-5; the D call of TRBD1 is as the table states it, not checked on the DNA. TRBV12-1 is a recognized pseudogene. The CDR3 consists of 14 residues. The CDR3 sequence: CASISGDSQETQYF. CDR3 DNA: TGTGCCAGCATCTCGGGTGACAGTCAAGAGACCCAGTACTTC.

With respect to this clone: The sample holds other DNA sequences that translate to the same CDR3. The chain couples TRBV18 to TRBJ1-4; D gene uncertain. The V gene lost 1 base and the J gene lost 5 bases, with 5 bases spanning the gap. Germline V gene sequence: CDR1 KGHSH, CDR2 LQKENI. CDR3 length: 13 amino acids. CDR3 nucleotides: TGTGCCAGCTCACCACGGCGGAATGAAAAACTGTTTTTT. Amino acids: CASSPRRNEKLFF.

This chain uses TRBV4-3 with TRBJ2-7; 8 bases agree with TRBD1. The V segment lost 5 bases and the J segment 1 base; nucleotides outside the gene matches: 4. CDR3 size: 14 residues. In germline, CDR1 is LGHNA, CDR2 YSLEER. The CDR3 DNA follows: TGCGCCAGCAGCACGGGGACAGGATCCTACGAGCAGTACTTC. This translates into CASSTGTGSYEQYF.

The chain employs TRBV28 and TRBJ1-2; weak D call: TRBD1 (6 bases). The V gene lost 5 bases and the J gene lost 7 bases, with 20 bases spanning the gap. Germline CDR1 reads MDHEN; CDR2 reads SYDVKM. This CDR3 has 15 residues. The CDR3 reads CASSTWEGGVGGYTF. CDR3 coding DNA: TGTGCCAGCAGTACCTGGGAAGGGGGTGTGGGTGGCTACACCTTC.

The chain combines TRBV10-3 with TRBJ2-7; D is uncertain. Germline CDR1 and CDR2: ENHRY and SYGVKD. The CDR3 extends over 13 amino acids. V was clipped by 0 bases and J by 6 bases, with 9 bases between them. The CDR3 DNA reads TGTGCCATCAGTGAGTCGATAGCTCGCGAGCAGTACTTC. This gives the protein CAISESIAREQYF.

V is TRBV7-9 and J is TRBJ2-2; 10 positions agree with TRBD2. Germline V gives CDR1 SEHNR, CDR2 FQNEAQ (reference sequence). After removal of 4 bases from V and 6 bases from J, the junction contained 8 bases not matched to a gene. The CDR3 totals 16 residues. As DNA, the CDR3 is TGTGCCAGCAGCTCCGCTCTAGCGGGAGCGGCCGGGGAGCTGTTTTTT. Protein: CASSSALAGAAGELFF.

Here the CDR3 DNA reads TGTGCCAGCAGCCGCGAGGGCAGGCCGTCTCCAGGCTACACCTTC. It is translated as CASSREGRPSPGYTF. The chain has TRBV14 and TRBJ1-2; no reliable D call. The CDR3 covers 15 residues. Germline CDR1 and CDR2: SGHDN and FVKESK. Trimming shortened V by 4 bases and J by 8 bases, and 20 bases separated the two germline ends.

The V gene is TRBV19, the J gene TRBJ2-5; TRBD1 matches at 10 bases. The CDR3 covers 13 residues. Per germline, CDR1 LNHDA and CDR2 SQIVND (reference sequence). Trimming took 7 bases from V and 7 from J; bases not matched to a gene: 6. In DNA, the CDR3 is TGTGCCAGTAAGACCCGGACAGGGGGGACCCAGTACTTC. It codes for CASKTRTGGTQYF.

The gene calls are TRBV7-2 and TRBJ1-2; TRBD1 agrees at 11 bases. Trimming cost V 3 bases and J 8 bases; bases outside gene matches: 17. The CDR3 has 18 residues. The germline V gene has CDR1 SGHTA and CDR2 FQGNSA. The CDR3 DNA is TGTGCCAGCAGCTTCATTGCCAGAACAACGGACAGGGGGCTAGGCTACACCTTC. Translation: CASSFIARTTDRGLGYTF.

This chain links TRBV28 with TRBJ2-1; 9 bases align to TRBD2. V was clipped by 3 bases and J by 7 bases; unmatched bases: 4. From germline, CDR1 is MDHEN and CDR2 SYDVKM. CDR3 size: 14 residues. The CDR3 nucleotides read TGTGCCAGCAGTTTTGCGGGGGGGAGTAATGAGCAGTTCTTC. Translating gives CASSFAGGSNEQFF.

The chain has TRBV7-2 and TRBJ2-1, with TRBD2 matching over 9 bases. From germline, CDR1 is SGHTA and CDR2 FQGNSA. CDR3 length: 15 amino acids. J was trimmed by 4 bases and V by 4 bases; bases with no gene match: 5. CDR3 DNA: TGTGCCAGCAGCTGGAGCGGGAGGATGTACAATGAGCAGTTCTTC. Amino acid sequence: CASSWSGRMYNEQFF.

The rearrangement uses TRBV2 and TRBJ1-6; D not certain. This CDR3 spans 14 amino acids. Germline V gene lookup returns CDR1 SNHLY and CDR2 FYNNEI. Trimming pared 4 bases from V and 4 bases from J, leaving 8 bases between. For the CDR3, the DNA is TGTGCCAGCAGTGGGGCAGAGTATAATTCACCCCTCCACTTT. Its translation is CASSGAEYNSPLHF.

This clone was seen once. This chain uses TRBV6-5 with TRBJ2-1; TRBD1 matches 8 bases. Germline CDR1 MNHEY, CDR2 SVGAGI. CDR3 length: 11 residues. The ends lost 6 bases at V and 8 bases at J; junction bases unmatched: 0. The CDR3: CASRDRDEQFF. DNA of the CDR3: TGTGCCAGCAGGGACAGGGATGAGCAGTTCTTC.